Presented here are 12 T cell receptor beta chains from one specimen sequenced in a study of blood T cells in healthy people across ages. For the second PCR, which ran for about 6 to 11 cycles, a sample-barcoded 5' primer and a J-beta primer mix were used. TCRdb re-called the 5' RACE reads through MiXCR, storing one row per CDR3 protein. The table includes under 2,000,000 distinct CDR3 sequences, roughly 50% detected once. Sequencing was done on a sample of blood. The receptor set was obtained from a middle-aged woman in good health.

The CDR3 DNA sequence: TGTGCCAGCAGCCCCCTCGGGACAACGAGCACGAACACTGAAGCTTTCTTT. The encoded protein is CASSPLGTTSTNTEAFF. The V gene is TRBV7-9, the J gene TRBJ1-1; tentatively, D is TRBD1 (6 bases). The V gene's germline CDR1 is SEHNR and CDR2 FQNEAQ (reference sequence). The CDR3 runs 17 residues. Trimming shortened V by 5 bases and J by 1 base, and 20 bases separated the two germline ends.

Comments on this clonotype: A much larger clonotype is one base distant, so this may be a read error. This chain joins TRBV10-3 and TRBJ2-1, with D perhaps given as TRBD1 or TRBD2 (5 bases each). The CDR3 runs 16 residues. Germline-derived CDR1 and CDR2 are ENHRY and SYGVKD. The CDR3 DNA reads as TGTGCCATCAGTGAGTCGGCAGGGAGCTCCTACAATCAGCAGTTCTTC. Its protein product is CAISESAGSSYNQQFF.

This clonotype was observed a few times. This chain uses TRBV12-3 or TRBV12-4 with TRBJ2-7; the D is unclear. The CDR3 totals 17 residues. Trimming pared 3 bases from V and 3 bases from J, leaving 21 bases between. CDR3 bases: TGTGCCAGCAGTTTCGCGCGGTCGGTTAACACTTGCTACGAGCAGTACTTC. Translating gives CASSFARSVNTCYEQYF.

This chain connects TRBV28 to TRBJ2-1; 7 bases are a match to TRBD1. Germline CDR1 is MDHEN and CDR2 is SYDVKM. This CDR3 is built from 15 residues. The V segment lost 5 bases and the J segment 4 bases; nucleotides outside the gene matches: 8. The CDR3 is CASSGTGEGYNEQFF. The DNA for the CDR3 is TGTGCCAGCAGTGGAACAGGGGAAGGTTACAATGAGCAGTTCTTC.

V usage is TRBV9 and J usage is TRBJ2-3; tentative D call: TRBD2 (6 bases). CDR1 and CDR2 from the germline V gene are SGDLS and YYNGEE. The V end was cut by 4 bases, the J end by 2 bases, with 11 bases between. This CDR3 is 14 amino acids long. The CDR3 DNA reads TGTGCCAGCAGCTTCCCGGGGGACACAGATACGCAGTATTTT. The encoded protein is CASSFPGDTDTQYF. The variable domain in full, completed from reference TRBV9 and TRBJ2-3, reads DSGVTQTPKHLITATGQRVTLRCSPRSGDLSVYWYQQSLDQGLQFLIQYYNGEERAKGNILERFSAQQFPDLHSELNLSSLELGDSALYFCASSFPGDTDTQYFGPGTRLTVL.

The rearrangement joins TRBV7-2 to TRBJ2-1; D gene unclear. CDR3 size: 17 residues. Trimming left V 5 bases short and J 1 base short, with 18 bases between. The germline gives CDR1 SGHTA, CDR2 FQGNSA. CDR3 nucleotide sequence: TGTGCCAGCAGCCCCCCATCCCCCATACTTTCCTACAATGAGCAGTTCTTC. Translated: CASSPPSPILSYNEQFF.

The rearrangement links TRBV9 to TRBJ2-3; 8 bases agree with TRBD2. Germline V gene sequence: CDR1 SGDLS, CDR2 YYNGEE. There are 18 residues in the CDR3. Losses at the gene ends were 0 bases for V and 7 bases for J; bases not matched to a gene: 16. The CDR3 DNA reads TGTGCCAGCAGCGTAGAAAGCGGGGGTCTCCCCGGCGGCCATACGCAGTATTTT. This sequence encodes CASSVESGGLPGGHTQYF. The whole variable domain, filled in from reference TRBV9 and TRBJ2-3, reads DSGVTQTPKHLITATGQRVTLRCSPRSGDLSVYWYQQSLDQGLQFLIQYYNGEERAKGNILERFSAQQFPDLHSELNLSSLELGDSALYFCASSVESGGLPGGHTQYFGPGTRLTVL.

The rearrangement joins TRBV12-3 or TRBV12-4 to TRBJ2-3; D is unresolved. The V end lost 1 base, the J end lost 0 bases, and 8 bases lay between the germline ends. The CDR3 is 15 residues long. The CDR3 loop reads CASSLGRRSTDTQYF. The CDR3, as DNA: TGTGCCAGCAGTTTAGGGCGCCGAAGCACAGATACGCAGTATTTT.

The rearrangement links TRBV5-1 to TRBJ2-1, with a tentative D call TRBD2 (5 bases). The CDR3 covers 18 residues. Germline loops: CDR1 SGHRS, CDR2 YFSETQ. V lost 0 bases, J lost 5 bases, and 21 bases lay in between. CDR3 bases: TGCGCCAGCAGCTTGGTGGGAGATCCTGCGGGTGAAAACAATGAGCAGTTCTTC. Protein sequence: CASSLVGDPAGENNEQFF. Full variable domain (rest looked up from reference TRBV5-1 and TRBJ2-1): KAGVTQTPRYLIKTRGQQVTLSCSPISGHRSVSWYQQTPGQGLQFLFEYFSETQRNKGNFPGRFSGRQFSNSRSEMNVSTLELGDSALYLCASSLVGDPAGENNEQFFGPGTRLTVL.

V gene TRBV6-2 or TRBV6-3 combines with J gene TRBJ1-2; tentatively, D is TRBD1 (5 bases). The V gene's germline CDR1 is MNHEY and CDR2 SVGEGT. This CDR3 is built from 17 residues. The V gene lost 2 bases and the J gene lost 4 bases, with 20 bases spanning the gap. As DNA, the CDR3 is TGTGCCAGCAGTTACGCCCCTATTGGAGGGGACCTCTATGGCTACACCTTC. Its protein is CASSYAPIGGDLYGYTF.

In this sample, this clonotype turned up once. The chain links TRBV6-6 to TRBJ2-4, with a tentative D call TRBD1 (6 bases). The DNA end lines up better with TRBJ2-7; the J call may be wrong. The CDR3 is made up of 16 amino acids. Germline V gene sequence: CDR1 MNHNY, CDR2 SVGAGI (reference sequence). CDR3 coding DNA: TGTGCCAGCAGGTCAACTGGGGGCAGGGCCGGTTACGAGCAGTACTTC. As protein: CASRSTGGRAGYEQYF.

The chain uses TRBV5-5 and TRBJ2-3; D is perhaps TRBD2 (7 bases). The CDR3 totals 15 residues. Germline-derived CDR1 and CDR2 are SGHKS and YYEKEE (reference sequence). Trimming removed 6 bases at V and 3 bases at J, with 17 bases between. The CDR3 sequence: CASIPGGHVTDTQYF. CDR3 sequence (DNA): TGTGCCAGCATCCCGGGGGGCCACGTAACAGATACGCAGTATTTT.